This TCR beta chain was sequenced during a study of beta chain features in type 1 diabetes. Study observations and caveats: A pattern of fewer insertions and more deletions at VDJ junctions was seen in type 1 diabetes patients. Moderately but significantly shorter TCRB CDR3s were found in Type 1 diabetes patients in all four CD4+ subsets. Shorter templates might be favored by PCR, and equally so in patients and in controls.

Expressed TCRB transcripts were sequenced because the isolated RNA had all been reverse transcribed beforehand. The assay was immunoSEQ multiplex PCR, and TCRdb's table has in-frame clones only and misses some. The sample carries 230,000 or so clones, more than 15% recorded once. Each of the sorted populations had a purity greater than 95%. Regarding this clone: Its antigen is undetermined.

The sequenced material came from naive CD4+ T cells from blood. The TCR sequence derives from a man aged 25 to 40 with type 1 diabetes.

The CDR3 DNA is TGTGCCAGCTCCTCGGACGGCACAGATACGCAGTATTTT. Translating gives CASSSDGTDTQYF. The V gene is TRBV25-1, the J gene TRBJ2-3, with no clear D. CDR3 length: 13 amino acids. Trimming shortened V by 8 bases and J by 1 base, and 10 bases separated the two germline ends. Per the germline V gene, CDR1 is MGHDK and CDR2 is SYGVNS. Full variable domain (rest looked up from reference TRBV25-1 and TRBJ2-3): EADIYQTPRYLVIGTGKKITLECSQTMGHDKMYWYQQDPGMELHLIHYSYGVNSTEKGDLSSESTVSRIRTEHFPLTLESARPSHTSQYLCASSSDGTDTQYFGPGTRLTVL.